This record looks at one TCR beta chain sequence and its context. Its specificity is unknown. This beta chain is a stray read from a library made for alpha chains; its abundance is not meaningful. TCRdb recomputed calls from the 5' RACE reads with MiXCR, one row per CDR3 protein. Among 4,000 to 5,500 distinct CDR3 sequences, around 11% were seen once, and the ten largest hold over 25%. CDR1 is SGHAT and CDR2 is FQNNGV in the germline V gene. The length of the CDR3 is 12 residues. Trimming took off 1 base at V and 5 bases at J, with 6 bases between the two ends. This record comes from a study of spatial heterogeneity in lung cancer. Whole-study context: Sequence detection consistently recorded a greater number of beta-chain than alpha-chain sequences. Study-level results: Mutation tallies in tumors tracked expanded intratumoral alpha and beta TCR counts.

Noted time point: sample taken at primary tumor resection. No cells were sorted before sequencing. The whole RNA sequenced was extracted from tumor, nontumor lung or frozen PBMC. This specimen consisted of lung tumor tissue, obtained at surgery. V gene TRBV11-2 combines with J gene TRBJ2-7, with no clear D. The TCR comes from a male donor with early-stage non-small cell lung cancer. CDR3 in DNA: TGTGCCAGCAGCTTAGTCGGAAACGAGCAGTACTTC. This encodes CASSLVGNEQYF.